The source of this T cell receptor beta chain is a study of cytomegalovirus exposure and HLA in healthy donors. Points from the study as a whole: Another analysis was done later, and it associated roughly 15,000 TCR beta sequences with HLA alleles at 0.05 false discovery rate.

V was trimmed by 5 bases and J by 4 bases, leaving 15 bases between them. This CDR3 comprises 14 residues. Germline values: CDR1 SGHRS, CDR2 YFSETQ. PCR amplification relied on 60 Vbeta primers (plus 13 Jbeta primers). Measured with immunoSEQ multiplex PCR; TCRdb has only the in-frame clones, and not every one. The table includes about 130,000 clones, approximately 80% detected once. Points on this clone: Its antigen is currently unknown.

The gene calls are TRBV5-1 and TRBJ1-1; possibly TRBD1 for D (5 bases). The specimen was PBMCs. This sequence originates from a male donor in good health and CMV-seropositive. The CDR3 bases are TGCGCCAGCAGGGGCTCCTCCGGGGGCACTGAAGCTTTCTTT. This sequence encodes CASRGSSGGTEAFF.